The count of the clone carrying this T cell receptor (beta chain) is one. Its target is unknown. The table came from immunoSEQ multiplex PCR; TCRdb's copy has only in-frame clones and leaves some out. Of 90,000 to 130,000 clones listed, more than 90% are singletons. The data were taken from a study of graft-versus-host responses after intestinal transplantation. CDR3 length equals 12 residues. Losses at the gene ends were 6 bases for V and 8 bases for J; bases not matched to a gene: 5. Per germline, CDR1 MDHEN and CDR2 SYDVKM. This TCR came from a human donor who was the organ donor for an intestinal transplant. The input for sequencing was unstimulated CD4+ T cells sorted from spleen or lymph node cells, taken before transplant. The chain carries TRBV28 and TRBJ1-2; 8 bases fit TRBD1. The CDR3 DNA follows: TGTGCCAGCAGCAGACAGGGGCTCGGCTACACCTTC. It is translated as CASSRQGLGYTF.